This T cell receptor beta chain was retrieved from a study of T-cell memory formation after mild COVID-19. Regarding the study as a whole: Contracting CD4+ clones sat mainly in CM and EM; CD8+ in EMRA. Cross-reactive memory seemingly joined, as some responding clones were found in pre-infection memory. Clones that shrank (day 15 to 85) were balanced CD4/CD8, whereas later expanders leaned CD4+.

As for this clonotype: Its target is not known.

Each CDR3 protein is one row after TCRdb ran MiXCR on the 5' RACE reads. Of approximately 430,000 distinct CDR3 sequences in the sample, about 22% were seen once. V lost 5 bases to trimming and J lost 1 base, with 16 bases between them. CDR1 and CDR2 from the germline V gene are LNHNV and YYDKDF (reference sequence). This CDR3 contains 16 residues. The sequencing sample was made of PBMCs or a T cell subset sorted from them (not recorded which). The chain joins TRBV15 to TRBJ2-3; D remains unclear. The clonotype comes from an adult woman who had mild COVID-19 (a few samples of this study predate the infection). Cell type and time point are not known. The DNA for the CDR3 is TGTGCCACCAGCGGAAACGTATTTCGCGGCACAGATACGCAGTATTTT. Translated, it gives CATSGNVFRGTDTQYF.